Ten or more counts support the clone carrying this T cell receptor (beta chain). Its target is unknown. The sample comes from a study of T cells in Graves' hyperthyroidism and ophthalmopathy. The V and J ends lost 2 bases and 1 base respectively, with 18 bases between them. CDR1 MNHEY and CDR2 SVGEGT come from the germline V gene. The CDR3 is made up of 18 amino acids. Researchers took RNA transcripts and amplified the TCR beta CDR3 regions from them. The study used the HTBI primer set for a first-round RT-PCR of the TCR CDR3. TCRdb re-called the multiplex PCR reads with MiXCR, one entry per CDR3 protein. The table shows around 380,000 distinct CDR3 sequences, with roughly 13% occurring only once. Investigators excluded patients with uncontrolled infection, other autoimmune disease, pregnancy or lactation. Study results and caveats: Within blood appeared most thyroid clonotypes that had expanded above 0.001.

The V and J genes are TRBV6-2 or TRBV6-3 and TRBJ2-1; D unresolved. Sequencing was carried out using blood. This sequence originates from a man aged 30 to 45 with Graves' hyperthyroidism that later progressed to Graves' ophthalmopathy. CDR3 residues: CASSYDRTGSASYNEQFF. The DNA for the CDR3 is TGTGCCAGCAGTTACGATCGGACGGGCTCTGCTTCCTACAATGAGCAGTTCTTC.